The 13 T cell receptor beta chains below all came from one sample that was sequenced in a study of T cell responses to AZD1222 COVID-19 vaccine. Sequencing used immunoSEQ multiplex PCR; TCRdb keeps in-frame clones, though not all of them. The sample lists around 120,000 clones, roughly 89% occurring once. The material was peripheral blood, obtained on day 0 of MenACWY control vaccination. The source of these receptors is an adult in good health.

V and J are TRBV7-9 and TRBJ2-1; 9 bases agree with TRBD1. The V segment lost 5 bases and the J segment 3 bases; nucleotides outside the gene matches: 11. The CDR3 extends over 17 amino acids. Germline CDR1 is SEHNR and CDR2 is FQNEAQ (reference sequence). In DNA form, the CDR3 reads TGTGCCAGCAGCCCCGGGCGCCGGGACAGGGACTACAATGAGCAGTTCTTC. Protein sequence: CASSPGRRDRDYNEQFF.

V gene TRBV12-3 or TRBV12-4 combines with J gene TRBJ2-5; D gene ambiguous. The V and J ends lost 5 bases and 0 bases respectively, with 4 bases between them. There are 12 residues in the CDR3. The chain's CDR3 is CASSPHQETQYF. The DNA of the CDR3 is TGTGCCAGCAGTCCCCACCAAGAGACCCAGTACTTC.

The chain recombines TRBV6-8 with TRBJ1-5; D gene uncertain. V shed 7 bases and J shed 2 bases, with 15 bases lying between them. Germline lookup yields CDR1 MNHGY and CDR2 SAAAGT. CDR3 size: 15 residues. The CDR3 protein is CASTEPRRGNQPQHF. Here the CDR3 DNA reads TGTGCCAGCACTGAACCCCGTAGGGGCAATCAGCCCCAGCATTTT.

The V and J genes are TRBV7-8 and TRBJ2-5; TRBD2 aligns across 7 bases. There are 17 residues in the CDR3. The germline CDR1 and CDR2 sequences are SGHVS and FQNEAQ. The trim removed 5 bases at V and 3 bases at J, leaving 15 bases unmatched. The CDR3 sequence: CASSTLGVAGDEETQYF. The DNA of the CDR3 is TGTGCCAGCAGCACCCTCGGGGTCGCGGGAGACGAAGAGACCCAGTACTTC.

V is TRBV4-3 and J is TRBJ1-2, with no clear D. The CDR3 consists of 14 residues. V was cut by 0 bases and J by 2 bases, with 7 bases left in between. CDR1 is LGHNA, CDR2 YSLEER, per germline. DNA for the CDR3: TGCGCCAGCAGCCAAGACGTACAGAACTATGGCTACACCTTC. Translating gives CASSQDVQNYGYTF.

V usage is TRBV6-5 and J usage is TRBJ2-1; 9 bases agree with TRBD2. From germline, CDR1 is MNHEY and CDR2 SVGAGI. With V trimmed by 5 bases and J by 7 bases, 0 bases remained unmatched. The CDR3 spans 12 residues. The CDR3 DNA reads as TGTGCCAGCAGTAGCGGGGGGAATGAGCAGTTCTTC. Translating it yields CASSSGGNEQFF.

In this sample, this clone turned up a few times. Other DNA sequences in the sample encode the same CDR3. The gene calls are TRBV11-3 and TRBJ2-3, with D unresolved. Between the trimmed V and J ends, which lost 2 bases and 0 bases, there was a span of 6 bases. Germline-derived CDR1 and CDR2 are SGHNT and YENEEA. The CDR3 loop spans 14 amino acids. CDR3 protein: CASSLTTSTDTQYF. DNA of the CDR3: TGTGCCAGCAGCTTAACGACCAGCACAGATACGCAGTATTTT.

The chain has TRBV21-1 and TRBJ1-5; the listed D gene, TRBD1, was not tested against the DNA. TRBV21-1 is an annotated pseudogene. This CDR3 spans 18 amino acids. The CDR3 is CASSKARQGAPSNQPQHF. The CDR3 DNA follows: TGTGCCAGCAGCAAAGCAAGACAGGGGGCTCCCAGCAATCAGCCCCAGCATTTT.

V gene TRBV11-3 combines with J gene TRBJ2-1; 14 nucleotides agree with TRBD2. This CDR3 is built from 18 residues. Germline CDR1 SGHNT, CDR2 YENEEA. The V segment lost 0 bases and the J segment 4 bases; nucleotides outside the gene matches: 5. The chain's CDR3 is CASSLEGLAGVGYNEQFF. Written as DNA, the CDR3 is TGTGCCAGCAGCTTAGAGGGACTAGCGGGAGTGGGGTACAATGAGCAGTTCTTC.

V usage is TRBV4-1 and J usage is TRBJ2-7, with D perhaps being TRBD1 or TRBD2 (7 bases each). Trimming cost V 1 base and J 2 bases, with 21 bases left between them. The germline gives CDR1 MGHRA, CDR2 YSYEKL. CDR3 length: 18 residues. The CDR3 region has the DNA TGCGCCAGCAGCCAAGGACAGGGTCATGGGGGACTAACCTACGAGCAGTACTTC. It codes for CASSQGQGHGGLTYEQYF.

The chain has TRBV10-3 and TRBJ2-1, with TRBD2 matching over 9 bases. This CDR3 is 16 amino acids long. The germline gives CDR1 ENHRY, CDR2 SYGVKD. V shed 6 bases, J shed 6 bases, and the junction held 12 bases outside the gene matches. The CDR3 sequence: CAIRPGYSSGVNEQFF. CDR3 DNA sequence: TGTGCCATCAGACCGGGATACTCTAGCGGGGTCAATGAGCAGTTCTTC.

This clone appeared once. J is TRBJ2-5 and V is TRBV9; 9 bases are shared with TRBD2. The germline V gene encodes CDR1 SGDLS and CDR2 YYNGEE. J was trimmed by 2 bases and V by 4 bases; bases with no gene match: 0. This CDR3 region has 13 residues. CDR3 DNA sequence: TGTGCCAGCAGCACTAGCGGGCAAGAGACCCAGTACTTC. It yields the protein CASSTSGQETQYF.

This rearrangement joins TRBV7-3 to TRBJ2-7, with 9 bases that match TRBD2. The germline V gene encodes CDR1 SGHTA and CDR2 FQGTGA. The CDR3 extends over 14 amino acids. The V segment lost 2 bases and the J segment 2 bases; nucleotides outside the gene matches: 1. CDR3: CASSLAGGTYEQYF. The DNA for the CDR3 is TGTGCCAGCAGCTTAGCGGGAGGGACCTACGAGCAGTACTTC.